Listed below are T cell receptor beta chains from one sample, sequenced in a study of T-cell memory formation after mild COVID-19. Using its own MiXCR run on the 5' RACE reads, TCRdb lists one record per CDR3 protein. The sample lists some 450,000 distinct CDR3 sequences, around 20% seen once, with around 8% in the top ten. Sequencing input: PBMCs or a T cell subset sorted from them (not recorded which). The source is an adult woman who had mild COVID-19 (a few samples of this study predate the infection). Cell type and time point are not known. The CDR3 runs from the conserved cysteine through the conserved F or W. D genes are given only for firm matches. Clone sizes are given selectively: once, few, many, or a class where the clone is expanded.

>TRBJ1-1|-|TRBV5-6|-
CASSFNDGGDTEAFF
TGTGCCAGCAGCTTCAACGACGGCGGGGATACTGAAGCTTTCTTT
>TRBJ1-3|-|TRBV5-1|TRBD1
CASSPRDSPMGDTIYF
TGCGCCAGCAGCCCCCGGGACAGCCCTATGGGGGACACCATATATTTT
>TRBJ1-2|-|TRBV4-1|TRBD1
CASSQGTATNYGYTF
TGCGCCAGCAGCCAGGGGACAGCCACTAACTATGGCTACACCTTC
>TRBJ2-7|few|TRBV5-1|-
CASSLEGQTYEQYF
TGCGCCAGCAGCTTGGAGGGGCAGACCTACGAGCAGTACTTC
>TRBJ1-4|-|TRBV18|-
CASSPRQALTNEKLFF
TGTGCCAGCTCACCACGTCAGGCATTAACTAATGAAAAACTGTTTTTT
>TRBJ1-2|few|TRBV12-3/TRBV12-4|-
CASSPMGLIANYGYTF
TGTGCCAGCAGTCCGATGGGACTGATAGCTAACTATGGCTACACCTTC
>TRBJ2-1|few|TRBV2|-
CASSEVGDTPFF
TGTGCCAGCAGTGAAGTAGGGGACACACCGTTCTTC
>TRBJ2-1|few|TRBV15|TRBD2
CATSSSGRSGNEQFF
TGTGCCACCAGCAGCAGCGGGAGGTCCGGCAATGAGCAGTTCTTC
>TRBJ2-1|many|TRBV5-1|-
CASSLPIGLAGEQFF
TGCGCCAGCAGCTTGCCGATCGGACTTGCGGGTGAGCAGTTCTTC
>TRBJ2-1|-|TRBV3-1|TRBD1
CASSQADRSSYNEQFF
TGTGCCAGCAGCCAAGCGGACAGGAGCTCCTACAATGAGCAGTTCTTC
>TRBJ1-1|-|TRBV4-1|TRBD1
CASSRIVRTGGSEAFF
TGCGCCAGCAGCCGAATAGTACGGACAGGGGGCTCTGAAGCTTTCTTT
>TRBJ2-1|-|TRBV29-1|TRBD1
CSLREGQGASNEQFF
TGCAGCCTGCGGGAGGGACAGGGGGCTTCTAATGAGCAGTTCTTC
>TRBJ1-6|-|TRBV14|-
CASSQDRSFLGSPLHF
TGTGCCAGCAGCCAAGATCGAAGTTTCCTGGGATCACCCCTCCACTTT
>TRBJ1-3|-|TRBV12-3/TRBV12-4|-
CASSLLVDTIYF
TGTGCCAGCAGTCTTTTAGTGGACACCATATATTTT
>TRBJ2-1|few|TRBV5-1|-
CASRSGGAEQFF
TGCGCCAGCAGGTCCGGAGGGGCTGAGCAGTTCTTC
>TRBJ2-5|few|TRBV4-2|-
CASSQGLAGPKETQYF
TGTGCCAGCAGCCAAGGGTTGGCAGGACCCAAAGAGACCCAGTACTTC
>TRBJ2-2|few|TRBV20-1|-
CSATGTANTGELFF
TGCAGTGCAACCGGGACGGCGAACACCGGGGAGCTGTTTTTT
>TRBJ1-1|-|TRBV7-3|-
CASSLTGSGTEAFF
TGTGCCAGCAGCTTAACTGGAAGTGGAACTGAAGCTTTCTTT